This T cell receptor beta chain stems from a study of human T cells and chemical hapten exposure. This clonotype appeared a few times. Its target is not known. Time point denoted: patch test 2, 6 weeks after DPC sensitization. Noted treatment: therapeutic diphenylcyclopropenone sensitization with weekly scalp DPC. From whole blood left unfractionated, total RNA was extracted. The library labeled individual cDNA molecules by adding unique molecular identifiers to them. TCRdb passed the RACE reads through MiXCR, listing each CDR3 protein once. The top ten hold just over 2% of the sample, which has approximately 96,000 distinct CDR3 sequences, roughly a tenth seen once. Findings and limits, study-wide: Once DPC sensitization occurred, TCRs above 1 in 1000 frequency showed no change.

V shed 3 bases, J shed 7 bases, and the junction held 4 bases outside the gene matches. This CDR3 is 15 amino acids long. Germline V gene lookup returns CDR1 LGHNA and CDR2 YSLEER. The V and J genes are TRBV4-3 and TRBJ2-1; the match to TRBD2 covers 12 bases. The TCR originated in a middle-aged woman with alopecia areata. Some clones in this sample may be carry-over from other donors' samples. The sequences come from whole blood, collected in connection with sensitization to the hapten diphenylcyclopropenone (DPC). For the CDR3, the DNA is TGCGCCAGCAGCCACGTGACTAGCGGGAGAAATGAGCAGTTCTTC. It translates to CASSHVTSGRNEQFF.